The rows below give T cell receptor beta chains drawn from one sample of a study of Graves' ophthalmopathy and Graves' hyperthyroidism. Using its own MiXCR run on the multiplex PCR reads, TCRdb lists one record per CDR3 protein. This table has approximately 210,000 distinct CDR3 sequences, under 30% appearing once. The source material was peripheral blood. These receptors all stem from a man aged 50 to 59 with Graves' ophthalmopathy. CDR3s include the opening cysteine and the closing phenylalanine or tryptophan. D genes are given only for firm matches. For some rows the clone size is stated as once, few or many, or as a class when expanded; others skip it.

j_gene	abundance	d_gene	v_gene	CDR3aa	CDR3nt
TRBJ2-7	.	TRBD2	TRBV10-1	CASSESSASGMDEQYF	TGCGCCAGCAGTGAGTCTTCAGCTAGCGGGATGGACGAGCAGTACTTC
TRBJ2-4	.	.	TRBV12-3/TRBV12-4	CASRAGAKNIQYF	TGTGCCAGCAGGGCGGGGGCCAAAAACATTCAGTACTTC
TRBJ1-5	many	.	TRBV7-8	CASSLLRGGMDQPQHF	TGTGCCAGCAGCCTTCTTAGGGGGGGGATGGATCAGCCCCAGCATTTT
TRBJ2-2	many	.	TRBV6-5	CASQNTNTGELFF	TGTGCCAGCCAGAATACGAACACCGGGGAGCTGTTTTTT
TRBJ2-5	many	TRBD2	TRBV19	CASSSGGASETQYF	TGTGCCAGTAGTTCGGGAGGGGCTAGCGAGACCCAGTACTTC
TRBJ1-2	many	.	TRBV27	CASSRGGDRNYGYTF	TGTGCCAGCAGCCGGGGGGGCGACCGTAACTATGGCTACACCTTC
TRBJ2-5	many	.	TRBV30	CAWSVQWGLRTETQYF	TGTGCCTGGAGTGTACAGTGGGGGCTCCGAACAGAGACCCAGTACTTC
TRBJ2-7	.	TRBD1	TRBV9	CASSAGQGHYEQYF	TGTGCCAGCAGCGCGGGACAGGGACATTACGAGCAGTACTTC
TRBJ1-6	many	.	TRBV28	CASVFSERGDSPLHF	TGTGCCAGCGTCTTTTCGGAGCGCGGGGACTCACCCCTCCACTTT
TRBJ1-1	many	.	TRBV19	CASSIKGDLNTEAFF	TGTGCCAGTAGTATCAAAGGTGACCTAAACACTGAAGCTTTCTTT
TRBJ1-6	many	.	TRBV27	CASSPKLSSYNSPLHF	TGTGCCAGCAGTCCGAAATTAAGCTCCTATAATTCACCCCTCCACTTT